This T cell receptor (beta chain) is from a study of OX40 agonist ivuxolimab in advanced cancers. Generated by immunoSEQ multiplex PCR, the TCRdb table keeps only in-frame clones and is missing some. The table records more than 80,000 clones, approximately 90% of them present only once. Sequenced material: CD4+ or CD8+ T cells sorted from blood, taken in a trial of the OX40 agonist ivuxolimab. The sequence was collected from an adult with an advanced solid tumor such as melanoma, head and neck, liver or kidney cancer.

The CDR3 sequence: CASRPGMGLGNTIYF. The CDR3 DNA sequence: TGTGCCAGCAGACCTGGGATGGGGTTAGGAAACACCATATATTTT. V gene TRBV6-5 combines with J gene TRBJ1-3; D not certain. This CDR3 has 15 amino acids. Germline assignment: CDR1 MNHEY and CDR2 SVGAGI. With 6 bases removed from V and 4 bases from J, the gap between germline ends came to 16 bases.